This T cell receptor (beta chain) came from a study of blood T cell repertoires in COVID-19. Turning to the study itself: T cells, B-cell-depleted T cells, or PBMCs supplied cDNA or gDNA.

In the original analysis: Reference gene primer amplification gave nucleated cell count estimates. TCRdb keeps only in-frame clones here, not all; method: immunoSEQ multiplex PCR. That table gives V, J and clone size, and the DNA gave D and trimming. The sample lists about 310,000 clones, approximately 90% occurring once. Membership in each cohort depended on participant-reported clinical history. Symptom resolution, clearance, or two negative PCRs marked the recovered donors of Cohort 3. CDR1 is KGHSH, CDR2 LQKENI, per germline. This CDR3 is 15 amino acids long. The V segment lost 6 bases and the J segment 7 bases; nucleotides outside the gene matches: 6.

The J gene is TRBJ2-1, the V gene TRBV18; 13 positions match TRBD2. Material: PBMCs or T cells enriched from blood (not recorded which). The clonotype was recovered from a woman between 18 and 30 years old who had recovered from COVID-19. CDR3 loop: CASSPTTSGRNEQFF. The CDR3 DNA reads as TGTGCCAGCTCCCCTACGACTAGCGGGAGGAATGAGCAGTTCTTC.